One and the same sample provided the 5 T cell receptor beta chains below, sequenced in a study of blood T cell repertoires in COVID-19. Only in-frame clones appear in the TCRdb table, and some are missing; sequencing was by immunoSEQ multiplex PCR. The table has 200,000 to 250,000 clones, 65% to 85% seen once. The sequenced material came from PBMCs or T cells enriched from blood (not recorded which). The receptors derive from a man aged 30-40 years with acute COVID-19.

In nucleotides, the CDR3 is TGTGCCAGTAGAAGAACAGGGATTGGCTATGGCTACACCTTC. Its translation is CASRRTGIGYGYTF. The genes are TRBV19 and TRBJ1-2; maybe TRBD1 (6 bases). Germline V CDR1 and CDR2: LNHDA, SQIVND (reference sequence). The length of the CDR3 is 14 residues. V gave up 6 bases and J gave up 4 bases, with 15 bases separating them.

The chain links TRBV4-1 to TRBJ2-2, with D possibly matching TRBD2 (7 bases). The CDR3 runs 17 residues. The germline V gene encodes CDR1 MGHRA and CDR2 YSYEKL. The V end lost 0 bases, the J end lost 4 bases, and 15 bases lay between the germline ends. CDR3 protein: CASSQEGGGASTGELFF. In DNA, the CDR3 is TGCGCCAGCAGCCAAGAAGGAGGGGGGGCCAGCACCGGGGAGCTGTTTTTT.

V gene TRBV10-3 combines with J gene TRBJ1-2; possibly TRBD1 for D (5 bases). Deletions cut 7 bases from V and 7 bases from J, with 16 bases between. CDR3 size: 13 residues. Germline V gene sequence: CDR1 ENHRY, CDR2 SYGVKD. CDR3 amino acids: CAIKRAGGGGYTF. CDR3 nucleotides: TGTGCCATCAAACGAGCCGGGGGTGGTGGCTACACCTTC.

The rearrangement joins TRBV5-4 to TRBJ2-7, with 7 nucleotides matching TRBD2. CDR1 is SGHNT and CDR2 is YYREEE in the germline V gene (reference sequence). The V gene end was trimmed by 1 base and the J gene end by 5 bases; junction bases not matched to a gene: 12. The CDR3 spans 16 residues. CDR3 loop: CASSLSGLGSSHEQYF. CDR3 DNA: TGTGCCAGCAGCTTGAGCGGACTAGGGAGTTCCCACGAGCAGTACTTC.

This clone was seen a handful of times. The chain employs TRBV7-9 and TRBJ2-7, with 7 bases identical to TRBD1. The CDR3 contains 13 residues. CDR1 is SEHNR and CDR2 is FQNEAQ in the germline V gene (reference sequence). V shed 5 bases, J shed 2 bases, and the junction held 3 bases outside the gene matches. CDR3 bases: TGTGCCAGCAGCAAGACAGGGACCTACGAGCAGTACTTC. Translated, it gives CASSKTGTYEQYF. The full variable domain, rest sourced from reference TRBV7-9 and TRBJ2-7, is DTGVSQNPRHKITKRGQNVTFRCDPISEHNRLYWYRQTLGQGPEFLTYFQNEAQLEKSRLLSDRFSAERPKGSFSTLEIQRTEQGDSAMYLCASSKTGTYEQYFGPGTRLTVT.